The rows below give T cell receptor beta chains drawn from one sample of a study of T cell responses to AZD1222 COVID-19 vaccine. The method was immunoSEQ multiplex PCR; TCRdb's version includes in-frame clones alone and lacks a portion of them. The repertoire holds 54,000 or so clones, with roughly 80% as singletons. Sample: peripheral blood, taken 28 days after the second AZD1222 dose. The receptors derive from an adult who received the AZD1222 COVID-19 vaccine. Both conserved end residues are part of each CDR3. D genes are given only for firm matches. Rows may omit the clone size; those that give it use once, few, many or a size class.

J: TRBJ2-3
D: TRBD2
size: .
V: TRBV29-1
CDR3: CSVEEGLANTQYF
DNA: TGCAGCGTTGAAGAGGGACTAGCAAATACGCAGTATTTT

J: TRBJ1-6
D: .
size: .
V: TRBV27
CDR3: CASSFTGNYNSPLHF
DNA: TGTGCCAGCAGTTTTACCGGGAACTATAATTCACCCCTCCACTTT

J: TRBJ1-4
D: .
size: .
V: TRBV6-5
CDR3: CASSYSGRWNEKLFF
DNA: TGTGCCAGCAGTTACTCTGGGAGATGGAATGAAAAACTGTTTTTT

J: TRBJ1-1
D: TRBD1
size: .
V: TRBV18
CDR3: CASSADRGYVEAFF
DNA: TGTGCCAGCTCCGCCGACAGGGGGTACGTTGAAGCTTTCTTT

J: TRBJ1-2
D: .
size: .
V: TRBV9
CDR3: CASSVGSPGDSYGYTF
DNA: TGTGCCAGCAGCGTAGGCTCCCCCGGGGACTCCTATGGCTACACCTTC

J: TRBJ1-3
D: .
size: .
V: TRBV10-2
CDR3: CASAQGWGNTIYF
DNA: TGCGCCAGCGCTCAGGGTTGGGGAAACACCATATATTTT

J: TRBJ2-7
D: .
size: .
V: TRBV3-1/TRBV3-2
CDR3: CASSQEGGISYEQYF
DNA: TGTGCCAGCAGCCAAGAGGGCGGGATCTCCTACGAGCAGTACTTC

J: TRBJ1-4
D: TRBD1
size: once
V: TRBV5-6
CDR3: CASSGGTGLNEKLFF
DNA: TGTGCCAGCAGCGGAGGGACAGGCCTTAATGAAAAACTGTTTTTT

J: TRBJ1-1
D: .
size: .
V: TRBV5-1
CDR3: CASSRIPRGIPEAFF
DNA: TGCGCCAGCAGCCGAATCCCCAGGGGAATCCCTGAAGCTTTCTTT

J: TRBJ2-1
D: TRBD2
size: .
V: TRBV9
CDR3: CASSPSGGTYNEQFF
DNA: TGTGCCAGCAGCCCAAGCGGGGGAACCTACAATGAGCAGTTCTTC

J: TRBJ1-2
D: .
size: .
V: TRBV19
CDR3: CASSPSPGSYGYTF
DNA: TGTGCCAGTAGCCCGAGTCCGGGTTCCTATGGCTACACCTTC

J: TRBJ1-2
D: .
size: few
V: TRBV6-5
CDR3: CASTESGFSYGYTF
DNA: TGTGCCAGCACCGAATCGGGGTTTAGCTATGGCTACACCTTC

J: TRBJ2-1
D: TRBD1
size: .
V: TRBV29-1
CDR3: CSVRGQGVNEQFF
DNA: TGCAGCGTCCGAGGGCAGGGGGTCAATGAGCAGTTCTTC

J: TRBJ1-2
D: .
size: .
V: TRBV2
CDR3: CASGKGGQAYGYTF
DNA: TGTGCCAGCGGAAAAGGCGGACAAGCATATGGCTACACCTTC

J: TRBJ1-3
D: .
size: .
V: TRBV9
CDR3: CASQEMAGNTIYF
DNA: TGTGCCAGCCAGGAGATGGCCGGAAACACCATATATTTT

J: TRBJ2-1
D: .
size: .
V: TRBV18
CDR3: CASSPDPFYEQFF
DNA: TGTGCCAGCTCACCGGACCCTTTTTATGAGCAGTTCTTC

J: TRBJ2-1
D: TRBD1
size: .
V: TRBV28
CDR3: CASSTGGEIINEQFF
DNA: TGTGCCAGCAGTACAGGGGGCGAGATAATCAATGAGCAGTTCTTC

J: TRBJ1-2
D: .
size: .
V: TRBV11-2
CDR3: CASSFSDGGAGYTF
DNA: TGTGCCAGCAGCTTCTCCGATGGAGGGGCCGGCTACACCTTC

J: TRBJ2-7
D: TRBD2
size: few
V: TRBV2
CDR3: CATQLADEQYF
DNA: TGTGCCACCCAACTAGCGGACGAGCAGTACTTC

J: TRBJ1-1
D: .
size: .
V: TRBV7-8
CDR3: CASSLQGVNTEAFF
DNA: TGTGCCAGCAGCTTACAGGGCGTGAACACTGAAGCTTTCTTT

J: TRBJ1-5
D: .
size: .
V: TRBV18
CDR3: CASSPFPAQPQHF
DNA: TGTGCCAGCTCACCATTCCCGGCGCAGCCCCAGCATTTT

J: TRBJ2-7
D: .
size: .
V: TRBV6-1
CDR3: CASSEAGGWYSYEQYF
DNA: TGTGCCAGCAGTGAAGCGGGCGGGTGGTACTCCTACGAGCAGTACTTC

J: TRBJ2-1
D: .
size: .
V: TRBV20-1
CDR3: CSLKGNNEQFF
DNA: TGCAGTCTTAAGGGCAACAATGAGCAGTTCTTC

J: TRBJ2-7
D: .
size: .
V: TRBV3-1/TRBV3-2
CDR3: CASSQDYLRPQYF
DNA: TGTGCCAGCAGCCAAGATTATCTACGACCGCAGTACTTC

J: TRBJ2-5
D: .
size: .
V: TRBV29-1
CDR3: CSVTQYQETQYF
DNA: TGCAGCGTTACACAGTACCAAGAGACCCAGTACTTC

J: TRBJ1-2
D: TRBD1
size: .
V: TRBV27
CDR3: CASSLSVTGFYGYTF
DNA: TGTGCCAGCAGTTTATCTGTGACAGGGTTTTATGGCTACACCTTC

J: TRBJ1-4
D: .
size: .
V: TRBV28
CDR3: CASSPYWGAGSSIREKLFF
DNA: TGTGCCAGCAGTCCATACTGGGGGGCAGGGTCGTCCATAAGGGAAAAACTGTTTTTT

J: TRBJ2-6
D: TRBD1
size: .
V: TRBV2
CDR3: CASNGQDLLSGANVLTF
DNA: TGTGCCAGTAACGGACAGGACCTGCTCTCTGGGGCCAACGTCCTGACTTTC

J: TRBJ1-5
D: .
size: .
V: TRBV7-9
CDR3: CASSSQGAEQPQHF
DNA: TGTGCCAGCAGCTCCCAAGGTGCGGAGCAGCCCCAGCATTTT

J: TRBJ2-2
D: TRBD2
size: .
V: TRBV15
CDR3: CATSSGLAWTGELFF
DNA: TGTGCCACCAGCAGTGGACTAGCGTGGACCGGGGAGCTGTTTTTT

J: TRBJ2-3
D: TRBD1
size: .
V: TRBV5-1
CDR3: CASSPGDRGLADTQYF
DNA: TGCGCCAGCAGCCCGGGGGACAGGGGGCTGGCAGATACGCAGTATTTT

J: TRBJ1-6
D: .
size: .
V: TRBV6-5
CDR3: CASSYSGGGLHF
DNA: TGTGCCAGCAGTTACTCGGGGGGGGGACTCCACTTT

J: TRBJ1-2
D: .
size: .
V: TRBV3-1/TRBV3-2
CDR3: CASSQIADYGYTF
DNA: TGTGCCAGCAGCCAGATAGCGGATTATGGCTACACCTTC

J: TRBJ2-1
D: TRBD1
size: .
V: TRBV18
CDR3: CASSGPGQGSYNEQFF
DNA: TGTGCCAGCTCAGGGCCGGGACAGGGGTCCTACAATGAGCAGTTCTTC

J: TRBJ1-5
D: .
size: .
V: TRBV7-2
CDR3: CASSLDPLGNQPQHF
DNA: TGTGCCAGCAGCTTAGACCCTTTGGGCAATCAGCCCCAGCATTTT

J: TRBJ1-5
D: TRBD1
size: .
V: TRBV6-1
CDR3: CASSEVQGAGQPQHF
DNA: TGTGCCAGCAGTGAAGTCCAGGGGGCAGGGCAGCCCCAGCATTTT

J: TRBJ2-1
D: TRBD2
size: few
V: TRBV11-2
CDR3: CASSGGRARGNEQFF
DNA: TGTGCCAGCAGCGGCGGGAGGGCCCGGGGCAATGAGCAGTTCTTC

J: TRBJ2-3
D: .
size: .
V: TRBV6-1
CDR3: CASSESRDKTDTQYF
DNA: TGTGCCAGCAGTGAAAGTAGAGATAAGACAGATACGCAGTATTTT

J: TRBJ1-6
D: TRBD1
size: .
V: TRBV6-1
CDR3: CASSETPTGSSYNSPLHF
DNA: TGTGCCAGCAGTGAAACCCCGACAGGGAGCTCCTATAATTCACCCCTCCACTTT

J: TRBJ2-4
D: TRBD1
size: .
V: TRBV2
CDR3: CASSTQGQGAYIQYF
DNA: TGTGCCAGCAGTACCCAGGGACAGGGGGCTTACATTCAGTACTTC

J: TRBJ1-2
D: .
size: .
V: TRBV27
CDR3: CASSIGVNYGYTF
DNA: TGTGCCAGCAGTATCGGGGTTAACTATGGCTACACCTTC

J: TRBJ2-2
D: .
size: .
V: TRBV2
CDR3: CASSGQRTGELFF
DNA: TGTGCCAGCAGTGGACAGCGCACCGGGGAGCTGTTTTTT

J: TRBJ1-6
D: .
size: few
V: TRBV4-1
CDR3: CASSPTGGNYNSPLHF
DNA: TGCGCCAGCAGTCCTACAGGTGGCAACTATAATTCACCCCTCCACTTT

J: TRBJ1-1
D: .
size: .
V: TRBV19
CDR3: CAGGSGTEAFF
DNA: TGCGCGGGCGGGTCTGGCACTGAAGCTTTCTTT

J: TRBJ1-1
D: .
size: .
V: TRBV7-2
CDR3: CASTPGVQDTEAFF
DNA: TGTGCCAGCACCCCTGGGGTGCAGGACACTGAAGCTTTCTTT

J: TRBJ1-1
D: .
size: .
V: TRBV29-1
CDR3: CSALPPGRGTEAFF
DNA: TGCAGCGCCTTACCGCCAGGGAGAGGCACTGAAGCTTTCTTT

J: TRBJ2-5
D: .
size: few
V: TRBV29-1
CDR3: CSVLRGTQYF
DNA: TGCAGCGTCTTAAGGGGGACCCAGTACTTC

J: TRBJ1-1
D: TRBD1
size: few
V: TRBV4-1
CDR3: CASSQDMGTGNTEAFF
DNA: TGCGCCAGCAGCCAAGATATGGGGACAGGGAACACTGAAGCTTTCTTT

J: TRBJ2-5
D: .
size: .
V: TRBV7-3
CDR3: CASSPQGGETQYF
DNA: TGTGCCAGCAGCCCCCAGGGTGGGGAGACCCAGTACTTC

J: TRBJ1-1
D: .
size: once
V: TRBV27
CDR3: CASRHGNTEAFF
DNA: TGTGCCAGCAGGCACGGGAACACTGAAGCTTTCTTT

J: TRBJ2-2
D: .
size: .
V: TRBV15
CDR3: CATTPTITGELFF
DNA: TGTGCCACCACCCCTACCATCACCGGGGAGCTGTTTTTT